The clone carrying this TCR beta chain has only a few counts. The antigen is unknown. This specimen belongs to a study of T-cell memory formation after mild COVID-19. As for the study in general: The study found TCR clusters largely donor specific. General study points: A subset of responding clones appeared in pre-infection memory, suggesting cross-reactive memory joined.

This CDR3 is built from 13 residues. The germline V gene has CDR1 SEHNR and CDR2 FQNEAQ (reference sequence). Trimming took 1 base from V and 2 from J, leaving 6 bases between them. Via MiXCR, TCRdb re-called the 5' RACE reads, giving one row per CDR3 protein. The table includes 290,000 or so distinct CDR3 sequences, approximately 19% detected once. The sequencing sample was made of PBMCs or a T cell subset sorted from them (not recorded which). The V and J genes are TRBV7-9 and TRBJ2-7; possibly TRBD2 for D (5 bases). This TCR derives from a man younger than 30 who had mild COVID-19 (a few samples of this study predate the infection). Cell type and time point are not known. The CDR3 DNA follows: TGTGCCAGCAGCTTAGGAGGGACCTACGAGCAGTACTTC. This sequence encodes CASSLGGTYEQYF.